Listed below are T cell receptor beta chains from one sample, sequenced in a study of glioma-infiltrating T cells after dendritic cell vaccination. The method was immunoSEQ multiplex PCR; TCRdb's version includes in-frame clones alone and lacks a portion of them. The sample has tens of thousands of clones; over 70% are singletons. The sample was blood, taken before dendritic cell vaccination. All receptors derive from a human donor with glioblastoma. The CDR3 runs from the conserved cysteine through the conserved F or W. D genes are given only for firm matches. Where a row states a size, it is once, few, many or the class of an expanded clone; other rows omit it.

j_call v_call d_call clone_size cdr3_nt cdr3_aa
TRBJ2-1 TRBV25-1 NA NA TGTGCCAGCAGTGACACTAGATACAATGAGCAGTTCTTC CASSDTRYNEQFF
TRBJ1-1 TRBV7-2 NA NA TGTGCCAGCAGCTTAGTTTCTTTGGCGAACACTGAAGCTTTCTTT CASSLVSLANTEAFF
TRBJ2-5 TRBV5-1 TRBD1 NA TGCGCCAGTTTTCCGCTGGGACAGGGGGAAGAGACCCAGTACTTC CASFPLGQGEETQYF
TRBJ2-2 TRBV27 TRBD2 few TGTGCCAGCAGCGCAACAGCGGGAACCAACACCGGGGAGCTGTTTTTT CASSATAGTNTGELFF
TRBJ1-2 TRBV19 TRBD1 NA TGTGCCAGTGGCGCCCACAGGGGGTCCAGCTATGGCTACACCTTC CASGAHRGSSYGYTF
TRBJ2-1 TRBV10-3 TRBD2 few TGTGCCATCGGAGCGGGAGTCAGTAATGAGCAGTTCTTC CAIGAGVSNEQFF
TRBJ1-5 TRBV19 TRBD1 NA TGTGCCAGTGACAGGCCGGGACAGGGGCGTCAGCCCCAGCATTTT CASDRPGQGRQPQHF
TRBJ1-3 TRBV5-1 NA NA TGCGCCAGCAGGGAACAGGGCTTGTCTGGAAACACCATATATTTT CASREQGLSGNTIYF
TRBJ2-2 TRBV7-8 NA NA TGTGCCAGCAGCTTAGTCTCTTCCGGGGAGCTGTTTTTT CASSLVSSGELFF
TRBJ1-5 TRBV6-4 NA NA TGTGCCAGCAGTGCGGACAGTAGCAATCAGCCCCAGCATTTT CASSADSSNQPQHF
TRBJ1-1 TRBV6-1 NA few TGTGCCAGCAGTGAACCGGGAGGGGTAACTGAAGCTTTCTTT CASSEPGGVTEAFF
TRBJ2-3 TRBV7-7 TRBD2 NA TGTGCCAGCAGCTCCCGACCGGGACTAGCGGCGGGAGATACGCAGTATTTT CASSSRPGLAAGDTQYF
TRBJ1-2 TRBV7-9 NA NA TGTGCCAGCAGCTCGGAGGGGATCTATGGCTACACCTTC CASSSEGIYGYTF
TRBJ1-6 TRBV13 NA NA TGTGCCAGCAGGGAGACAGGACCGCGTAAATTTAGCTCCTATAATTCACCCCTCCACTTT CASRETGPRKFSSYNSPLHF
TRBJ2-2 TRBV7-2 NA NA TGTGCCAGCAGCTTAAGCACTAACACCGGGGAGCTGTTTTTT CASSLSTNTGELFF
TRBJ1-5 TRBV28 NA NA TGTGCCAGCAGTGCTCCCCGGGGAGGCGACTTAACCATTGATCAGCCCCAGCATTTT CASSAPRGGDLTIDQPQHF
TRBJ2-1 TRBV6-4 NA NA TGTGCCAGCAGTGACCTGGGACTTTCAAATGAGCAGTTCTTC CASSDLGLSNEQFF